The entry below describes one TCR beta chain. V gave up 10 bases and J gave up 4 bases, with 14 bases separating them. The CDR3 has 13 residues. Per the germline V gene, CDR1 is SGHVS and CDR2 is FQNEAQ. This sample was taken from a study of siplizumab effects on memory and regulatory T cells. Some clones are missing from TCRdb's copy, which holds only in-frame ones; the method was immunoSEQ multiplex PCR. The sample contains some 100,000 clones, approximately 92% of which appear only once. This clonotype was sampled from a human donor in good health. Some clones in this sample may be carry-over from other donors' samples. The source material was CD4+ T cells sorted from blood. This chain links TRBV7-8 with TRBJ2-1; either TRBD1 or TRBD2 may supply D (7 bases each). The CDR3 DNA is TGTGCCACCGGGGGGACAGATTACAATGAGCAGTTCTTC. Its translation: CATGGTDYNEQFF.